Below, 9 T cell receptor beta chains from the same sample are listed, as sequenced in a study of T cells in Graves' hyperthyroidism and ophthalmopathy. There were TCR beta CDR3 regions amplified from RNA transcripts. Primed by the HTBI set, a first-round RT-PCR was run on the TCR CDR3. In TCRdb, the multiplex PCR reads were re-called with MiXCR into one record per CDR3 protein. The sample lists 350,000 or so distinct CDR3 sequences; around a sixth were seen once. The sequencing input was blood. The receptors derive from a woman aged 40 to 50 with Graves' ophthalmopathy.

This clonotype occurred many times. Here the CDR3 reads CASGLTSGNTGELFF. CDR3 bases: TGTGCTAGTGGTTTGACTAGCGGGAACACCGGGGAGCTGTTTTTT. The chain carries TRBV12-5 and TRBJ2-2; TRBD2 agrees at 8 bases. The V gene end was trimmed by 2 bases and the J gene end by 1 base; junction bases not matched to a gene: 0. The V gene's germline CDR1 is LGHNT and CDR2 FRNRAP. The CDR3 consists of 15 residues.

This chain connects TRBV20-1 to TRBJ2-7; tentatively, D is TRBD2 (5 bases). There are 15 residues in the CDR3. Per the germline V gene, CDR1 is DFQATT and CDR2 is SNEGSKA (reference sequence). The ends were cut back, 3 bases at V and 5 bases at J, with 20 bases in the middle. CDR3 coding DNA: TGCAGTGCTAGCCCCCTCCTGACTATCCGCGACGAGCAGTACTTC. Its translation: CSASPLLTIRDEQYF.

In this sample, this clonotype turned up many times. The V gene is TRBV11-2, the J gene TRBJ2-7; D is possibly TRBD2 (6 bases). The CDR3 totals 13 residues. Trimming took 2 bases from V and 9 from J, leaving 14 bases between them. Germline-derived CDR1 and CDR2 are SGHAT and FQNNGV. CDR3: CASSLNDIAAQYF. CDR3 DNA sequence: TGTGCCAGCAGCTTAAATGATATAGCGGCGCAGTACTTC.

This clonotype showed up many times. The chain uses TRBV2 and TRBJ2-7; D is possibly TRBD1 (6 bases). Germline V gene data show CDR1 as SNHLY and CDR2 as FYNNEI. With 0 bases removed from V and 4 bases from J, the gap between germline ends came to 19 bases. This CDR3 is 17 amino acids long. The CDR3 is CASSEADLQGLGYEQYF. DNA of the CDR3: TGTGCCAGCAGTGAAGCGGACCTACAGGGATTGGGTTACGAGCAGTACTTC.

V and J are TRBV11-2 and TRBJ2-4; the match to TRBD2 covers 8 bases. V was pared by 3 bases and J by 4 bases, with 5 bases of the junction left unmatched. The germline gives CDR1 SGHAT, CDR2 FQNNGV. This CDR3 is 15 amino acids long. CDR3 region: CASSFTSGRKNIQYF. The CDR3 DNA follows: TGTGCCAGCAGCTTTACTAGCGGAAGAAAAAACATTCAGTACTTC.

This clonotype was counted at least ten times. The rearrangement joins TRBV30 to TRBJ2-7, with a weak D call TRBD2 (6 bases). Germline V lookup: CDR1 GTSNPN, CDR2 SVGIG (reference sequence). This CDR3 spans 13 amino acids. Trimming left V 2 bases short and J 2 bases short, with 10 bases between. The CDR3 spells CAWSSGSPYEQYF. For the CDR3, the DNA is TGTGCCTGGAGTAGCGGGTCCCCCTACGAGCAGTACTTC.

This clonotype showed up many times. The V call is TRBV20-1, the J call TRBJ1-1; D is uncertain. V lost 3 bases and J lost 10, with 12 bases in between. The CDR3 covers 11 residues. Germline CDR1 reads DFQATT; CDR2 reads SNEGSKA (reference sequence). The CDR3 region is CSASRADAAFF. DNA of the CDR3: TGCAGTGCTAGTCGTGCTGATGCAGCTTTCTTT.

This clonotype has ten or more counts. This chain connects TRBV5-1 to TRBJ1-2; D is uncertain. The germline CDR1 and CDR2 sequences are SGHRS and YFSETQ. V lost 4 bases and J 4 bases, leaving 17 bases between the germline ends. The CDR3 is 15 residues long. The DNA of the CDR3 is TGCGCCAGCAGCCCCGACCCCCGGACCTCCTATGGCTACACCTTC. Translated: CASSPDPRTSYGYTF.

This clonotype has ten or more counts. A read error may explain this, as a much larger clone is one base away. V and J are TRBV24-1 and TRBJ1-1, with 7 bases fitting TRBD1. The CDR3 is made up of 13 amino acids. Germline CDR1 KGHDR, CDR2 SFDVKD. CDR3 DNA sequence: TGTACCACCAGAGAACAGGGGACCGCTGAAGCTTTCTTT. Its translation is CTTREQGTAEAFF.